The sequence of this T cell receptor beta chain was determined in a study of blood T cell repertoires in COVID-19. As for the study in general: Samples came from the United States, Italy and Spain, spanning acute and convalescent COVID-19. PBMCs, B-cell-depleted T cells, or T cells were the source of the cDNA or gDNA that made up the material.

Under the authors' procedure: The assay estimated nucleated cells by amplifying reference gene primers. Profiled with immunoSEQ multiplex PCR; TCRdb holds only in-frame clones, not every one. V, J and clone size are taken as reported in that table, and D and trimming were inferred from the DNA itself. This table holds roughly 140,000 clones, approximately 86% found once. Trimming removed 4 bases from V and 0 bases from J; junction bases left unmatched: 5. CDR1 and CDR2 from the germline V gene are SGHRS and YFSETQ. This CDR3 comprises 15 residues. This clone was detected once. This chain joins TRBV5-1 and TRBJ2-3; 7 bases match TRBD1. The sequenced sample consisted of peripheral blood. The clonotype was recovered from a man between 70 and 80 years old with acute or convalescent COVID-19. The CDR3 DNA sequence: TGCGCCAGCAGCGAAGGGGGCCGCAGCACAGATACGCAGTATTTT. This codes for CASSEGGRSTDTQYF. Full variable domain (missing parts from reference TRBV5-1 and TRBJ2-3): KAGVTQTPRYLIKTRGQQVTLSCSPISGHRSVSWYQQTPGQGLQFLFEYFSETQRNKGNFPGRFSGRQFSNSRSEMNVSTLELGDSALYLCASSEGGRSTDTQYFGPGTRLTVL.